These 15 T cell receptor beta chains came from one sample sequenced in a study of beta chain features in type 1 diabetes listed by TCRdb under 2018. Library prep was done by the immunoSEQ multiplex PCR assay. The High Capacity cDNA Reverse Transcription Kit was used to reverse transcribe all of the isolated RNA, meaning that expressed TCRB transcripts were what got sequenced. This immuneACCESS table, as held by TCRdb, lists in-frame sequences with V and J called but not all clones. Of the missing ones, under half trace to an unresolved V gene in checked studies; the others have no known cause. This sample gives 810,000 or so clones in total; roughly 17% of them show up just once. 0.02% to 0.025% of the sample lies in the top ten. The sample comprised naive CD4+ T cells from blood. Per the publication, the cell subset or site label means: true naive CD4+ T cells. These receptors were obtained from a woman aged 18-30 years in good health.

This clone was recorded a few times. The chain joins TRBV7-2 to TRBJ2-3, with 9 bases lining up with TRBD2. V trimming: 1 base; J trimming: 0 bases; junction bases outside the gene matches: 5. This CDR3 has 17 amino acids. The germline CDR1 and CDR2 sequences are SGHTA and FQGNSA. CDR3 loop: CASSLVGTSLSTDTQYF. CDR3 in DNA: TGTGCCAGCAGCTTAGTGGGGACTAGCTTAAGCACAGATACGCAGTATTTT.

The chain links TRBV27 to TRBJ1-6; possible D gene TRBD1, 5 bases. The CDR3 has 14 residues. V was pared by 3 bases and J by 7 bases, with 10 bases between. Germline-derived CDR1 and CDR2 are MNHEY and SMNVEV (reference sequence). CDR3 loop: CASSFGRVNSPLHF. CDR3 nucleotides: TGTGCCAGCAGTTTCGGCAGGGTGAATTCACCCCTCCACTTT.

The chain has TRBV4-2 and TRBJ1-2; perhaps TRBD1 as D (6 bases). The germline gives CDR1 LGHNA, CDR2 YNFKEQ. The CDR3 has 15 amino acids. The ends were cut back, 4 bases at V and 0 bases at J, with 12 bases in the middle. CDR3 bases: TGTGCCAGCAGCCGCCGGGACAACGCTAACTATGGCTACACCTTC. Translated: CASSRRDNANYGYTF.

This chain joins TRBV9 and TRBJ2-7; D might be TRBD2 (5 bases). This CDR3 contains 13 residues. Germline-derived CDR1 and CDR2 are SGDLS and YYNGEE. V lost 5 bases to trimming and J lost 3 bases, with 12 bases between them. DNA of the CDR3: TGTGCCAGCAGTCCGGCGGGCGGCTACGAGCAGTACTTC. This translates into CASSPAGGYEQYF.

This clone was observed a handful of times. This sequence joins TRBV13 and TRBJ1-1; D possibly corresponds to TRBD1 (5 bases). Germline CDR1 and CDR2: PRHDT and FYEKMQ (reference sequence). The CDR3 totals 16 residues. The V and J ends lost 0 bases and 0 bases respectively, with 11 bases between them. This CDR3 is CASSLGGTVLNTEAFF. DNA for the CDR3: TGTGCCAGCAGCTTAGGGGGGACTGTCCTGAACACTGAAGCTTTCTTT.

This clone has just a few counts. The CDR3 bases are TGTGCCAGCAGCTTAGCCAGCGGACCCTACGAGCAGTACTTC. It encodes CASSLASGPYEQYF. The chain couples TRBV7-8 to TRBJ2-7; TRBD2 is a possible D gene (5 bases). The CDR3 is 14 residues long. Germline V CDR1 and CDR2: SGHVS, FQNEAQ. V gave up 0 bases and J gave up 2 bases, with 8 bases separating them.

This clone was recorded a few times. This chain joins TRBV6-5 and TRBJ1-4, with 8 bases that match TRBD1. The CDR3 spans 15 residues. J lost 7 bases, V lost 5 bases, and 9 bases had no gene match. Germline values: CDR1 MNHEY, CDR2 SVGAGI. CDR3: CASSRKPGQAEKLFF. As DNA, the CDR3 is TGTGCCAGCAGTCGCAAACCGGGACAGGCTGAAAAACTGTTTTTT.

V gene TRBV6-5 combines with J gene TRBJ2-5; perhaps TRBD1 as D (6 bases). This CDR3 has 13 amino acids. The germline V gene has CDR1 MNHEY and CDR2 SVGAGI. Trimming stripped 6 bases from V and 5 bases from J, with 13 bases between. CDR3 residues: CASSPGEGETQYF. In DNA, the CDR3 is TGTGCCAGCAGCCCAGGGGAAGGCGAGACCCAGTACTTC.

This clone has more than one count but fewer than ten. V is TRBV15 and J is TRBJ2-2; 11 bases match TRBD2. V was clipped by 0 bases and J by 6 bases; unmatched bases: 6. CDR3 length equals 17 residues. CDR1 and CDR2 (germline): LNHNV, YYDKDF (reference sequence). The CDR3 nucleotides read TGTGCCACCAGCAGAGATTCACTAGCGGGAGTTTCCGGGGAGCTGTTTTTT. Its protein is CATSRDSLAGVSGELFF.

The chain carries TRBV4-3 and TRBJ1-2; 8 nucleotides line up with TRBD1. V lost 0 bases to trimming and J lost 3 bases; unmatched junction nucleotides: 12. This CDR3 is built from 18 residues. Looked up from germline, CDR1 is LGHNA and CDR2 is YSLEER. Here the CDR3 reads CASSQDFYSAGGDYGYTF. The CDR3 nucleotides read TGCGCCAGCAGCCAAGATTTCTATTCGGCAGGGGGCGACTATGGCTACACCTTC.

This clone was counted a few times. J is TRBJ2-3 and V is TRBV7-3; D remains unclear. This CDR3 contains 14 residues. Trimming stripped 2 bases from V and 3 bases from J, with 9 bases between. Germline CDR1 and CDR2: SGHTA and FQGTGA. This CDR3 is CASSLAHPTDTQYF. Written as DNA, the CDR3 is TGTGCCAGCAGCTTAGCCCACCCAACAGATACGCAGTATTTT.

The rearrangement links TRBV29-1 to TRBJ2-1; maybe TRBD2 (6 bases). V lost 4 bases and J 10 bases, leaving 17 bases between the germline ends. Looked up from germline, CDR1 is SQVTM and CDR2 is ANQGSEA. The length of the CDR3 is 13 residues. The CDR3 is CSVAGRFLGEQFF. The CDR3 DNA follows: TGCAGCGTTGCGGGGAGGTTCTTAGGGGAGCAGTTCTTC.

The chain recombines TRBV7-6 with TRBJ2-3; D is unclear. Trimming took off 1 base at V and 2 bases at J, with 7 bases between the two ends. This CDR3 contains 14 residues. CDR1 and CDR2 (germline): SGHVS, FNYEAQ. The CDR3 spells CASSLGATTDTQYF. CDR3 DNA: TGTGCCAGCAGCTTAGGGGCCACCACAGATACGCAGTATTTT.

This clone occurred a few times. The CDR3 here is CASSVSGADLTF. In nucleotides, the CDR3 is TGCGCCAGCAGCGTTTCCGGGGCCGATTTAACCTTC. The chain joins TRBV5-1 to TRBJ1-2; TRBD1 is a possible D gene (5 bases). Germline V lookup: CDR1 SGHRS, CDR2 YFSETQ. V was trimmed by 4 bases and J by 14 bases, leaving 18 bases between them. CDR3 length equals 12 residues.

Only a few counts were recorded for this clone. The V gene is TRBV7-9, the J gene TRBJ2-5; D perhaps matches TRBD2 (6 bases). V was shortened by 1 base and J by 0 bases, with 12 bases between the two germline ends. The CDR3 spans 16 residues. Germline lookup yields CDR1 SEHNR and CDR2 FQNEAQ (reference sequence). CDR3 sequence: CASSLGSAGNQETQYF. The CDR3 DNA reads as TGTGCCAGCAGCTTAGGGTCCGCGGGGAACCAAGAGACCCAGTACTTC.